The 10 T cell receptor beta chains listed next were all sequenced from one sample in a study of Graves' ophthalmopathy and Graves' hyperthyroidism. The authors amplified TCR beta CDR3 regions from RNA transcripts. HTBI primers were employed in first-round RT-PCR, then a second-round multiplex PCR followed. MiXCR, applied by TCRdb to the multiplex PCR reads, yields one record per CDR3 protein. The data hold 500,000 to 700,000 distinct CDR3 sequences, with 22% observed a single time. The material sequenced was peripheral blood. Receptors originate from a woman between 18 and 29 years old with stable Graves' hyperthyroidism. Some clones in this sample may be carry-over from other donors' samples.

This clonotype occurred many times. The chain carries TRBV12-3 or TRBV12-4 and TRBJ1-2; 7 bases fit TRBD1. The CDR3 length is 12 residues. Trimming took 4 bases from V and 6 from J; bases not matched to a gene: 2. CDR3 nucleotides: TGTGCCAGCAGTTCGACAGGGAATGGCTACACCTTC. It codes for CASSSTGNGYTF.

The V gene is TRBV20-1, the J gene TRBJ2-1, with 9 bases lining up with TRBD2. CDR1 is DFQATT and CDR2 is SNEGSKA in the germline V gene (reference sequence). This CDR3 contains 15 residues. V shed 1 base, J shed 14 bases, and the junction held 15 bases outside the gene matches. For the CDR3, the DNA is TGCAGTGCTAGAGTGAGGACTAGCGCTAAGGGGGAGAAGTTCTTC. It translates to CSARVRTSAKGEKFF.

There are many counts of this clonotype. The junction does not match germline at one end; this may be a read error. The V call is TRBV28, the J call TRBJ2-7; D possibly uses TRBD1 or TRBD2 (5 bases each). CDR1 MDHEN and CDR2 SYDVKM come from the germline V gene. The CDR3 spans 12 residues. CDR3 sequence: CASRTMAGTVNF. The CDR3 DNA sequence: TGTGCCAGCAGGACGATGGCCGGGACGGTAAACTTC. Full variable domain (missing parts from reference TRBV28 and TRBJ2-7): DVKVTQSSRYLVKRTGEKVFLECVQDMDHENMFWYRQDPGLGLRLIYFSYDVKMKEKGDIPEGYSVSREKKERFSLILESASTNQTSMYLCASRTMAGTVNFGPGTRLTVT.

CDR3 sequence: CASSNPKSPLHF. The CDR3 DNA is TGTGCCAGCAGTAACCCCAAATCACCCCTCCACTTT. The J gene is TRBJ1-6, the V gene TRBV28; no firm D call. Germline assignment: CDR1 MDHEN and CDR2 SYDVKM. Trimming removed 5 bases from V and 10 bases from J, with 9 bases in between. The CDR3 runs to 12 residues.

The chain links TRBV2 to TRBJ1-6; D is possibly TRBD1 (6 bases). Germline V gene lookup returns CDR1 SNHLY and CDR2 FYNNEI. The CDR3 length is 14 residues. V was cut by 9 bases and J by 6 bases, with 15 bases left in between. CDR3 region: CASSTGAVNSPLHF. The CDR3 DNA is TGTGCCAGTTCGACAGGAGCCGTTAATTCACCCCTCCACTTT.

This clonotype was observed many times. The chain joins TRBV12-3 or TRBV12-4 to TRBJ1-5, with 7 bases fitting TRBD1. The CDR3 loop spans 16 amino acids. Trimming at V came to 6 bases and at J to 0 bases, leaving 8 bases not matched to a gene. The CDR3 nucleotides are TGTGCCAGCAGATTAACAGGGACAGATAGCAATCAGCCCCAGCATTTT. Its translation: CASRLTGTDSNQPQHF.

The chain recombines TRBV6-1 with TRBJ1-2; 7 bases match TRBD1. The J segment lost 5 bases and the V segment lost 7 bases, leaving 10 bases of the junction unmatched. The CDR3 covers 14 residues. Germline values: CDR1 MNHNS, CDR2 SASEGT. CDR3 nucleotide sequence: TGTGCCAGCACCCGGGAGGGGGCAGGGTATGGCTACACCTTC. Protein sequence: CASTREGAGYGYTF.

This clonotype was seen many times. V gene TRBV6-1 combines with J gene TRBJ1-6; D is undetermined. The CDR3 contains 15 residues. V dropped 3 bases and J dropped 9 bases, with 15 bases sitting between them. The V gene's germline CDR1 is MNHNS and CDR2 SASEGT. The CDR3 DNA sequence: TGTGCCAGCAGTGATCCTCCGGACGGGCTTTCACCCCTCCACTTT. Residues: CASSDPPDGLSPLHF.

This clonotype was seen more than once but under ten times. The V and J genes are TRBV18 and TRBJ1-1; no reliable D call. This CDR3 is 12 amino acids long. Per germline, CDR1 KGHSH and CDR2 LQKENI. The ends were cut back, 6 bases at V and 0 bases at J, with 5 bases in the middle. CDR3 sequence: CASSTMNTEAFF. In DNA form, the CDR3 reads TGTGCCAGCTCGACCATGAACACTGAAGCTTTCTTT.

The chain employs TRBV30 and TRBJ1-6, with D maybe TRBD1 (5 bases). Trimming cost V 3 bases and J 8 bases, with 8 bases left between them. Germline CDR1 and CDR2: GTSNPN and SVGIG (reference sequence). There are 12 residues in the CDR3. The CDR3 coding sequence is TGTGCCTGGAGACAGGATCATTCACCCCTCCACTTT. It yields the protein CAWRQDHSPLHF.